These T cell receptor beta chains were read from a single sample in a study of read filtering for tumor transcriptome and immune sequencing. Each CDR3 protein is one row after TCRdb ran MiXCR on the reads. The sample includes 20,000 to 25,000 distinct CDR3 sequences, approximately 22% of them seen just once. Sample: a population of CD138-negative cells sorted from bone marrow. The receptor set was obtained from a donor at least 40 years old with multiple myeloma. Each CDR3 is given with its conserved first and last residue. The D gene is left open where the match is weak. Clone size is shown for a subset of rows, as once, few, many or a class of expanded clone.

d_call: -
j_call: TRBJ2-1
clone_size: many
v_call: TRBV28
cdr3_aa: CASSEVNEQFF
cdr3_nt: TGTGCCAGCAGTGAGGTAAATGAGCAGTTCTTC

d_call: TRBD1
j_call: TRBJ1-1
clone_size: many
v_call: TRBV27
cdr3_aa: CASRGTAMNTEAFF
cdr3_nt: TGTGCCAGCAGAGGGACAGCCATGAACACTGAAGCTTTCTTT

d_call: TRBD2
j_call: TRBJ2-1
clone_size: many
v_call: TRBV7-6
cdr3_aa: CASSLDGSGSYNEQFF
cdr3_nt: TGTGCCAGCAGCTTAGATGGTAGCGGGAGCTATAATGAGCAGTTCTTC

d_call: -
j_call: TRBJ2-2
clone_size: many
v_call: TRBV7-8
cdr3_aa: CASSSRDRDTGELFF
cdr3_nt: TGTGCCAGCAGCTCCCGGGACCGAGACACCGGGGAGCTGTTTTTT

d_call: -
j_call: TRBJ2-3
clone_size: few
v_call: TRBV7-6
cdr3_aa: CASSPLEHTQYF
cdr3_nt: TGTGCCAGCAGCCCGCTAGAGCATACGCAGTATTTT

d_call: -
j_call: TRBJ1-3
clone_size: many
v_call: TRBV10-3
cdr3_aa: CAIRVSGNTIYF
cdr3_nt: TGTGCCATCAGGGTCTCTGGAAACACCATATATTTT

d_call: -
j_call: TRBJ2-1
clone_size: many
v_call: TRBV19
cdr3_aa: CASRAPADNEQFF
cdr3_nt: TGTGCCAGCCGAGCCCCTGCTGACAATGAGCAGTTCTTC

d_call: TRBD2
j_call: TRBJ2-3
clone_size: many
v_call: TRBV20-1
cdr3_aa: CSASPSGLAGGMASTDTQYF
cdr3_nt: TGCAGTGCTAGCCCCTCGGGACTAGCGGGAGGAATGGCTAGCACAGATACGCAGTATTTT

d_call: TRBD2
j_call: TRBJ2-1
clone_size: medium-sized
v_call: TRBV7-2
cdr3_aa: CASSPGVAGRFRNGQFF
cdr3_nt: TGTGCCAGCAGCCCCGGAGTAGCGGGACGTTTTCGGAATGGGCAGTTCTTC

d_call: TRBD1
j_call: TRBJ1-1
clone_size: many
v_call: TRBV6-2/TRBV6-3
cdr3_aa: CASSSGQVTEAFF
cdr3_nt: TGTGCCAGCAGTTCAGGACAGGTCACTGAAGCTTTCTTT

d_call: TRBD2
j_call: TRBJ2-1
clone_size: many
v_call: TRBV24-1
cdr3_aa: CATSDSAPSGSYNEQFF
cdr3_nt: TGTGCCACCAGTGACTCCGCCCCAAGCGGGAGCTACAATGAGCAGTTCTTC

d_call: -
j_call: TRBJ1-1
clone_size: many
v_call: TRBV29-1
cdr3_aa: CSVESPGQRLNTEAFF
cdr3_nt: TGCAGCGTTGAATCCCCCGGACAGCGCTTGAACACTGAAGCTTTCTTT

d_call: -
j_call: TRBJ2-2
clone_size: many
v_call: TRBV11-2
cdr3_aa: CASARNTGELFF
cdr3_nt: TGTGCCAGCGCGAGGAACACCGGGGAGCTGTTTTTT

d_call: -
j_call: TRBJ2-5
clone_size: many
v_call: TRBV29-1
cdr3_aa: CSVGVETQYF
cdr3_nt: TGCAGCGTTGGCGTAGAGACCCAGTACTTC

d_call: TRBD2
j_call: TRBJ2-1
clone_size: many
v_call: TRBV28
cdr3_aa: CASSPTSGRPSSYNEQFF
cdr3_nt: TGTGCCAGCAGTCCGACTAGCGGGAGGCCTAGCTCCTACAATGAGCAGTTCTTC

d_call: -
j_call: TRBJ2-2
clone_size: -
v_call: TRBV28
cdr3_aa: CASSFSTGPLNTGELFF
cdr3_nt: TGTGCCAGCAGTTTCAGTACAGGTCCTCTGAACACCGGGGAGCTGTTTTTT

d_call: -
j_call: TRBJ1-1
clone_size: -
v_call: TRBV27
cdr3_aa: CASIRGEGDTEASF
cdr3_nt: TGTGCCAGCATTAGGGGGGAAGGGGACACTGAAGCTTCCTTT

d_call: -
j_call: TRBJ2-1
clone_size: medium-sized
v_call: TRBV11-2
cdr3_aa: CASSLRSGGPTYNEQFF
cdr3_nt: TGTGCCAGCAGCCTCCGGAGTGGCGGGCCAACCTATAATGAGCAGTTCTTC

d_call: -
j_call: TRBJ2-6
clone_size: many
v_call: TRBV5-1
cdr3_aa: CASSLLTTHPLSGANVLTF
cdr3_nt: TGCGCCAGCAGCTTATTGACAACCCACCCCCTCTCTGGGGCCAACGTCCTGACTTTC

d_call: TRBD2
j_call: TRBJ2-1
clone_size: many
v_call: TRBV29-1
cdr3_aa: CSVEEAVSGGNEQFF
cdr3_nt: TGCAGCGTTGAAGAGGCTGTTAGCGGGGGAAATGAGCAGTTCTTC

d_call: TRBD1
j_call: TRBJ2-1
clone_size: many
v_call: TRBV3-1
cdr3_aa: CASSLKRVGQGYNEQFF
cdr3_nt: TGTGCCAGCAGCCTTAAGAGGGTCGGACAGGGTTACAATGAGCAGTTCTTC

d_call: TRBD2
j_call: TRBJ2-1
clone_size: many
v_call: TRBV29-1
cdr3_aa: CSVESLAGGHNEQFF
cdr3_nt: TGCAGCGTTGAAAGCCTAGCGGGAGGCCACAATGAGCAGTTCTTC

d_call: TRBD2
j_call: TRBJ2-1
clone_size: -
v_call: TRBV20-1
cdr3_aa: CSARGGSGRYNEQFF
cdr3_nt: TGCAGTGCTAGAGGGGGTAGCGGGCGGTACAATGAGCAGTTCTTC

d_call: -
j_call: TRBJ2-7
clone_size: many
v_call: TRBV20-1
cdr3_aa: CSARRDTYEQYF
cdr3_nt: TGCAGTGCAAGGCGGGACACCTACGAGCAGTACTTC

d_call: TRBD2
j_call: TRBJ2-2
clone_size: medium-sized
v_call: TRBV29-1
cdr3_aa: CSVSGTNTGELFF
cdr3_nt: TGCAGCGTAAGCGGGACGAACACCGGGGAGCTGTTTTTT

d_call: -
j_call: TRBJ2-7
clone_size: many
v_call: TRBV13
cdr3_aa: CASSQGGRASYEQYF
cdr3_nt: TGTGCCAGCAGCCAAGGAGGCAGGGCATCCTACGAGCAGTACTTC

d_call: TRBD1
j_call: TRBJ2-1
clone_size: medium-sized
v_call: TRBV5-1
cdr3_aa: CASSLVQGAKTEQFF
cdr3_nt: TGCGCCAGCAGCTTGGTACAGGGGGCCAAGACCGAGCAGTTCTTC

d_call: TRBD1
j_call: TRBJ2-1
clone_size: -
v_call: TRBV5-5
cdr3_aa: CASKITGTGVNEQFF
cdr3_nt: TGTGCCAGCAAGATAACCGGGACAGGGGTAAATGAGCAGTTCTTC

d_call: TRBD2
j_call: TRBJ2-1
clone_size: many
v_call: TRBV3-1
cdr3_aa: CASSQETSGTTQFF
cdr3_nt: TGTGCCAGCAGCCAAGAGACTAGCGGGACTACGCAGTTCTTC

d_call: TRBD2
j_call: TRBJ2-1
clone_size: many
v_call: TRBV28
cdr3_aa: CASSLWLKSSGRSANEQFF
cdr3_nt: TGTGCCAGCAGTTTATGGCTCAAGTCTAGCGGGCGGAGCGCCAATGAGCAGTTCTTC

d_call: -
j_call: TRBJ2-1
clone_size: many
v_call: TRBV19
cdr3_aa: CASSSRGRGEQFF
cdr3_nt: TGTGCCAGTAGTTCTAGAGGTCGGGGTGAGCAGTTCTTC

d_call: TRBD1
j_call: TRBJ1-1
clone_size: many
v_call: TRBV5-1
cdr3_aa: CASRDIQGANTEAFF
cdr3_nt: TGCGCCAGCAGAGATATCCAGGGGGCCAACACTGAAGCTTTCTTT

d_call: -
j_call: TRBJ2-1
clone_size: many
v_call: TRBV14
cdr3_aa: CASSQSHSRGEFF
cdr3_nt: TGTGCCAGCAGCCAAAGCCATTCGAGGGGGGAGTTCTTC

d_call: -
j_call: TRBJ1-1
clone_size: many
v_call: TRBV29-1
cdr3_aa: CSAHRVVTEAFF
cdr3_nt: TGCAGCGCCCACAGGGTTGTGACTGAAGCTTTCTTT

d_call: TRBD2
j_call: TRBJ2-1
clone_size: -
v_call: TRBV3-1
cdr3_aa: CAISHPGLRNERFF
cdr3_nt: TGTGCCATCAGCCATCCGGGACTACGCAATGAGCGGTTCTTC

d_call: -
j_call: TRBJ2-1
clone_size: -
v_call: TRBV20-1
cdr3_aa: CSASQGSAYNEQFF
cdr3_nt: TGCAGTGCTAGTCAGGGATCGGCCTACAATGAGCAGTTCTTC

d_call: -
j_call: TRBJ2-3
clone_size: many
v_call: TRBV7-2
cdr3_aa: CASSRTATTDTQYF
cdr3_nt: TGTGCCAGCAGCCGGACAGCCACTACAGATACGCAGTATTTT

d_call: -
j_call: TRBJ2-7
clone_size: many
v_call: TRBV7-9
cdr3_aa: CASSHDGYEQYF
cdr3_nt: TGTGCCAGCAGCCATGACGGCTACGAGCAGTACTTC

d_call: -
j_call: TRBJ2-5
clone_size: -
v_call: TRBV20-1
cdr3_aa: CSARASVQETQYF
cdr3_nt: TGCAGTGCTAGAGCTAGCGTCCAAGAGACCCAGTACTTC

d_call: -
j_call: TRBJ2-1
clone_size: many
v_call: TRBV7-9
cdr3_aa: CAVPDPGTAYNEQFF
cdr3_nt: TGTGCCGTCCCCGATCCCGGGACGGCCTACAATGAGCAGTTCTTC

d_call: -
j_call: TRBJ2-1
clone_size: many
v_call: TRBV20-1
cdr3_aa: CSADKLTSGSYNEQFF
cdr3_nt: TGCAGTGCTGATAAGCTCACCAGTGGCTCCTACAATGAGCAGTTCTTC

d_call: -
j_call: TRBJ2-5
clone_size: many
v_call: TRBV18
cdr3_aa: CASSRGLETQYF
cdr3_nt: TGTGCCAGCTCCAGGGGCCTGGAGACCCAGTACTTC

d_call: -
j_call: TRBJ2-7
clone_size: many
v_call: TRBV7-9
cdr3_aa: CASSLERVESYEQYF
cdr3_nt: TGTGCCAGCAGCTTAGAGAGGGTAGAGAGCTACGAGCAGTACTTC

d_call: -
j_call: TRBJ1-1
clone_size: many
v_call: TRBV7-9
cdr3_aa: CASGGYVSPTEAFF
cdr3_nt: TGTGCCAGCGGAGGGTACGTCAGCCCAACTGAAGCTTTCTTT